Each of the 6 T cell receptor beta chains below was sequenced from the same sample in a study of T cell repertoires in cytomegalovirus infection. Which antigens these TCRs recognize remains unknown. TCRdb analysed the reads with MiXCR anew, one entry per CDR3 protein. The sample shows a few hundred thousand distinct CDR3 sequences, roughly 43% of them seen only once. Sample: cultured PBMCs, taken from culture after CMV antigen stimulation. The receptors here all came from a human donor in good health (CMV status not recorded). Some clones in this sample may be carry-over from other donors' samples.

This clonotype was detected only a few times. The rearrangement joins TRBV12-3 or TRBV12-4 to TRBJ2-5; TRBD2 aligns across 8 bases. This CDR3 has 13 residues. V gave up 6 bases and J gave up 3 bases; unmatched junction bases: 3. The DNA for the CDR3 is TGTGCCAGCAGCGGGACTAGAAAAGAGACCCAGTACTTC. It is translated as CASSGTRKETQYF.

This clonotype was counted only a few times. This sequence joins TRBV12-3 or TRBV12-4 and TRBJ2-7; D call uncertain. V was shortened by 5 bases and J by 2 bases, with 13 bases between the two germline ends. CDR3 length: 14 residues. CDR3 DNA sequence: TGTGCCAGCAGTCTCGATTTCGGTCCCTACGAGCAGTACTTC. It codes for CASSLDFGPYEQYF.

This rearrangement joins TRBV27 to TRBJ1-1; D is unclear. The germline CDR1 and CDR2 sequences are MNHEY and SMNVEV (reference sequence). The CDR3 has 14 residues. V was cut by 3 bases and J by 5 bases, with 13 bases left in between. CDR3 in amino acids: CASSLYGLGTEAFF. CDR3 DNA sequence: TGTGCCAGCAGTTTGTACGGGTTAGGGACTGAAGCTTTCTTT.

This chain connects TRBV7-2 to TRBJ2-7; TRBD1 is a possible D gene (6 bases). CDR3 length equals 13 residues. The ends were cut back, 10 bases at V and 9 bases at J, with 22 bases in the middle. CDR1 and CDR2 (germline): SGHTA, FQGNSA. In DNA form, the CDR3 reads TGTGCCATCGGAACCCGGGACACGGAAGGGCAGTACTTC. It is translated as CAIGTRDTEGQYF.

This clonotype was seen a few times. This rearrangement joins TRBV7-2 to TRBJ2-7; TRBD1 is a possible D gene (5 bases). The V end lost 1 base, the J end lost 7 bases, and 11 bases lay between the germline ends. Germline assignment: CDR1 SGHTA and CDR2 FQGNSA. The CDR3 spans 13 residues. The CDR3 region has the DNA TGTGCCAGCAGCTTAGTCAGGGAAGGAGAGCAGTACTTC. Translated: CASSLVREGEQYF.

The chain carries TRBV6-1 and TRBJ1-5; possibly TRBD1 for D (6 bases). V was cut by 2 bases and J by 0 bases, with 29 bases left in between. Per germline, CDR1 MNHNS and CDR2 SASEGT. CDR3 size: 22 residues. The CDR3 bases are TGTGCCAGCAGTGAAAGGGGGAAGGACAGCGGTGGGCCTCACCGTAGCAATCAGCCCCAGCATTTT. This sequence encodes CASSERGKDSGGPHRSNQPQHF.